This T cell receptor beta chain was identified in a study of identical twins. Points from the study as a whole: Weaker excess twin sharing was seen among beta out-of-frame sequences.

A universal primer site was incorporated via template switching, and the cDNA contained unique molecular identifiers. Using its own MiXCR run on the 5' RACE reads, TCRdb lists one record per CDR3 protein. The table shows some 590,000 distinct CDR3 sequences, with more than 9% occurring only once. This clonotype was seen more than once but under ten times. Its antigen is currently unknown. The length of the CDR3 is 15 residues. Trimming took 6 bases from V and 5 from J; bases not matched to a gene: 8. Another study also made use of these data, one on yellow fever vaccine responses in identical twins. That study reports: Twins' T cell vaccine responses reportedly looked partly convergent, partly personalized.

This sequence originates from a woman between 18 and 29 years old in good health. V and J are TRBV12-3 or TRBV12-4 and TRBJ2-5; 11 nucleotides match TRBD2. The sequencing sample was made of PBMCs. The CDR3 coding sequence is TGTGCCAGCAGAGTTAGCGGGGGGGCCCGGGAGACCCAGTACTTC. It translates to CASRVSGGARETQYF.